The 26 T cell receptor beta chains below all came from one sample that was sequenced in a study of CD8 T cells in acute hepatitis C reinfection. TCRdb keeps only in-frame clones here, not all; method: immunoSEQ multiplex PCR. The sample carries approximately 40,000 clones, 80% to 90% recorded once. This sample's time point: naive CD8 control sorted from an acute-time-point sample. Material for sequencing was naive CD8+ T cells from PBMCs. All receptors derive from a woman under 30 who spontaneously cleared hepatitis C infection.

The CDR3 is CASSELAGDTDTQYF. DNA for the CDR3: TGTGCCAGCAGTGAACTAGCGGGAGACACAGATACGCAGTATTTT. The rearrangement links TRBV6-4 to TRBJ2-3; 11 bases agree with TRBD2. Germline CDR1 is MRHNA and CDR2 is SNTAGT. V shed 3 bases, J shed 2 bases, and the junction held 1 base outside the gene matches. The CDR3 sequence is 15 residues long.

V and J are TRBV7-9 and TRBJ2-7; D gene uncertain. The CDR3 spans 12 residues. Deletions cut 5 bases from V and 6 bases from J, with 11 bases between. CDR1 is SEHNR and CDR2 is FQNEAQ in the germline V gene (reference sequence). The CDR3 DNA reads TGTGCCAGCAGCCCCACTCCGGCCGAGCAGTACTTC. It specifies CASSPTPAEQYF.

The J gene is TRBJ1-1, the V gene TRBV28; no clear D gene. The germline V and J ends were trimmed by 3 bases and 6 bases, with 14 bases remaining between them. Looked up from germline, CDR1 is MDHEN and CDR2 is SYDVKM. The CDR3 extends over 14 amino acids. In DNA form, the CDR3 reads TGTGCCAGCAGTTTGACCCCATCTTTCGCTGAAGCTTTCTTT. Its translation is CASSLTPSFAEAFF.

The V and J genes are TRBV27 and TRBJ1-1, with D unclear. The CDR3 contains 13 residues. Per the germline V gene, CDR1 is MNHEY and CDR2 is SMNVEV (reference sequence). V shed 3 bases and J shed 4 bases, with 9 bases lying between them. The CDR3 DNA reads TGTGCCAGCAGTTTCTCGGGGATCACTGAAGCTTTCTTT. Its protein product is CASSFSGITEAFF.

This rearrangement joins TRBV9 to TRBJ2-1, with a possible D match to TRBD2 (6 bases). The CDR3 loop spans 15 amino acids. Germline assignment: CDR1 SGDLS and CDR2 YYNGEE. Between the trimmed V and J ends, which lost 4 bases and 0 bases, there was a span of 11 bases. The CDR3 DNA follows: TGTGCCAGCAGCCCCCAGACTAGCTCCTACAATGAGCAGTTCTTC. Translating it yields CASSPQTSSYNEQFF.

The CDR3 spells CASSAYRDYNEQFF. The DNA for the CDR3 is TGTGCCAGCAGTGCATACCGGGACTACAATGAGCAGTTCTTC. The chain carries TRBV2 and TRBJ2-1; D possibly corresponds to TRBD2 (5 bases). Trimming took off 4 bases at V and 3 bases at J, with 10 bases between the two ends. The CDR3 extends over 14 amino acids. The V gene's germline CDR1 is SNHLY and CDR2 FYNNEI.

V is TRBV5-5 and J is TRBJ1-1; D is unclear. The CDR3 covers 11 residues. Trimming cost V 6 bases and J 3 bases, with 6 bases left between them. Germline V gene sequence: CDR1 SGHKS, CDR2 YYEKEE (reference sequence). CDR3 protein: CASIFDTEAFF. DNA for the CDR3: TGTGCCAGCATATTTGACACTGAAGCTTTCTTT.

The chain couples TRBV29-1 to TRBJ2-1, with 8 positions matching TRBD2. The CDR3 has 15 residues. CDR1 is SQVTM, CDR2 ANQGSEA, per germline. Trimming removed 0 bases from V and 9 bases from J; junction bases left unmatched: 10. The CDR3 bases are TGCAGCGTTGAAGATTTGGCAGCGGGAGCAGGTGAGCAGTTCTTC. This sequence encodes CSVEDLAAGAGEQFF.

The chain is built from TRBV5-8 and TRBJ2-2; no definite D call. The germline V gene has CDR1 SGHTS and CDR2 YDEGEE. The CDR3 covers 12 residues. The V gene lost 4 bases and the J gene lost 9 bases, with 10 bases spanning the gap. The chain's CDR3 is CASSPTNRELFF. The CDR3 DNA reads TGTGCCAGCAGCCCTACTAACCGGGAGCTGTTTTTT.

This clone was observed a handful of times. This chain links TRBV19 with TRBJ2-7, with TRBD1 identical over 10 bases. CDR1 and CDR2 (germline): LNHDA, SQIVND (reference sequence). V gave up 0 bases and J gave up 5 bases; unmatched junction bases: 13. The CDR3 extends over 18 amino acids. This chain's CDR3 is CASSIDRPGQGLSNEQYF. Here the CDR3 DNA reads TGTGCCAGTAGTATAGATAGACCGGGACAGGGGTTGTCCAACGAGCAGTACTTC.

The chain carries TRBV6-1 and TRBJ1-2; the D is unclear. In germline, CDR1 is MNHNS, CDR2 SASEGT. Trimming removed 2 bases from V and 4 bases from J, with 17 bases in between. This CDR3 spans 16 amino acids. CDR3 sequence: CASSEQPGPTSYGYTF. The CDR3 nucleotides are TGTGCCAGCAGTGAACAACCTGGACCCACCAGCTATGGCTACACCTTC.

The rearrangement joins TRBV29-1 to TRBJ2-1; 13 bases match TRBD2. V was clipped by 2 bases and J by 6 bases; unmatched bases: 4. This CDR3 comprises 15 residues. Germline lookup yields CDR1 SQVTM and CDR2 ANQGSEA. This chain's CDR3 is CSVETTSGRINEQFF. CDR3 sequence (DNA): TGCAGCGTTGAAACGACTAGCGGGAGGATCAATGAGCAGTTCTTC.

The V call is TRBV28, the J call TRBJ1-1; the D is unclear. CDR1 and CDR2 from the germline V gene are MDHEN and SYDVKM. V lost 3 bases to trimming and J lost 0 bases, with 8 bases between them. The CDR3 sequence is 14 residues long. The CDR3 coding sequence is TGTGCCAGCAGTTTCTGGCAGTTGAACACTGAAGCTTTCTTT. As protein: CASSFWQLNTEAFF.

This chain joins TRBV25-1 and TRBJ2-5; 7 nucleotides agree with TRBD2. This CDR3 spans 13 amino acids. Trimming took 3 bases from V and 3 from J; bases not matched to a gene: 1. The germline gives CDR1 MGHDK, CDR2 SYGVNS. For the CDR3, the DNA is TGTGCCAGCAGTGATGGGGGGGAAGAGACCCAGTACTTC. It specifies CASSDGGEETQYF. The variable domain in full, with the rest retrieved from reference TRBV25-1 and TRBJ2-5, is EADIYQTPRYLVIGTGKKITLECSQTMGHDKMYWYQQDPGMELHLIHYSYGVNSTEKGDLSSESTVSRIRTEHFPLTLESARPSHTSQYLCASSDGGEETQYFGPGTRLLVL.

The chain carries TRBV7-9 and TRBJ2-7; 7 bases align to TRBD1. Germline V lookup: CDR1 SEHNR, CDR2 FQNEAQ (reference sequence). The CDR3 covers 15 residues. The V and J ends lost 5 bases and 2 bases, in that order; junction bases with no gene match: 9. Here the CDR3 DNA reads TGTGCCAGCAGCACCATCCGGACAGGAACCTACGAGCAGTACTTC. Protein: CASSTIRTGTYEQYF.

This clone came up once. V and J are TRBV19 and TRBJ2-7; D is undetermined. Germline lookup yields CDR1 LNHDA and CDR2 SQIVND (reference sequence). V lost 4 bases to trimming and J lost 5 bases, with 15 bases between them. This CDR3 is built from 14 residues. Here the CDR3 reads CASSTAGPTDEQYF. CDR3 sequence (DNA): TGTGCCAGTAGTACTGCCGGGCCAACAGACGAGCAGTACTTC.

The CDR3 is CASSLLGTSGYNEQFF. CDR3 nucleotide sequence: TGTGCCAGCAGTTTATTAGGGACTAGCGGGTACAATGAGCAGTTCTTC. This chain links TRBV27 with TRBJ2-1; 12 positions match TRBD2. The CDR3 has 16 residues. After removal of 1 base from V and 4 bases from J, the junction contained 2 bases not matched to a gene. Germline CDR1 and CDR2: MNHEY and SMNVEV (reference sequence).

The chain combines TRBV9 with TRBJ2-1; tentatively, D is TRBD1 or TRBD2 (6 bases each). The V gene's germline CDR1 is SGDLS and CDR2 YYNGEE. The CDR3 is made up of 14 amino acids. The V end was cut by 1 base, the J end by 8 bases, with 13 bases between. DNA for the CDR3: TGTGCCAGCAGCGTATGGGGGGCTAGGGATGAGCAGTTCTTC. It translates to CASSVWGARDEQFF. Based on the CDR3 plus reference TRBV9 and TRBJ2-1, the full variable domain is DSGVTQTPKHLITATGQRVTLRCSPRSGDLSVYWYQQSLDQGLQFLIQYYNGEERAKGNILERFSAQQFPDLHSELNLSSLELGDSALYFCASSVWGARDEQFFGPGTRLTVL.

The chain is built from TRBV6-6 and TRBJ2-1, with D unresolved. Germline CDR1 reads MNHNY; CDR2 reads SVGAGI (reference sequence). CDR3 length equals 14 residues. V dropped 4 bases and J dropped 5 bases, with 12 bases sitting between them. The CDR3 spells CASSSVGGHNEQFF. In DNA, the CDR3 is TGTGCCAGCAGTTCCGTGGGTGGCCACAATGAGCAGTTCTTC.

The rearrangement uses TRBV5-5 and TRBJ2-7; 14 bases are shared with TRBD2. J lost 3 bases, V lost 4 bases, and 9 bases had no gene match. The CDR3 totals 17 residues. CDR1 and CDR2 (germline): SGHKS, YYEKEE (reference sequence). In nucleotides, the CDR3 is TGTGCCAGCAGCAAGGGACTAGCGGGAGTAGCGGACTACGAGCAGTACTTC. Protein sequence: CASSKGLAGVADYEQYF.

This chain joins TRBV4-1 and TRBJ2-7, with a weak D call TRBD2 (6 bases). CDR1 and CDR2 (germline): MGHRA, YSYEKL. Trimming removed 1 base from V and 2 bases from J, with 12 bases in between. The CDR3 loop spans 15 amino acids. Here the CDR3 reads CASSQGDFITYEQYF. CDR3 in DNA: TGCGCCAGCAGCCAAGGGGACTTTATCACCTACGAGCAGTACTTC.

The chain uses TRBV5-1 and TRBJ1-1, with 7 bases aligning to TRBD1. CDR1 is SGHRS, CDR2 YFSETQ, per germline. This CDR3 is built from 16 residues. V lost 4 bases and J lost 0; bases outside the gene matches: 9. The DNA of the CDR3 is TGCGCCAGCAGCGAGGGGGCAGATTCCATGAACACTGAAGCTTTCTTT. This encodes CASSEGADSMNTEAFF.

This sequence joins TRBV11-2 and TRBJ1-5; D is unclear. Germline V gene lookup returns CDR1 SGHAT and CDR2 FQNNGV. The CDR3 is 15 residues long. V shed 4 bases and J shed 0 bases, with 10 bases lying between them. DNA of the CDR3: TGTGCCAGCAGCTCCGGCCTTATTAGCAATCAGCCCCAGCATTTT. It translates to CASSSGLISNQPQHF.

This chain uses TRBV5-1 with TRBJ2-7; TRBD2 matches 8 bases. CDR3 length equals 14 residues. CDR1 and CDR2 from the germline V gene are SGHRS and YFSETQ. The V gene end was trimmed by 4 bases and the J gene end by 6 bases; junction bases not matched to a gene: 9. CDR3 in amino acids: CASSPGTSFAEQYF. The CDR3 bases are TGCGCCAGCAGCCCCGGGACTAGTTTTGCCGAGCAGTACTTC.

The chain uses TRBV15 and TRBJ2-1; 9 positions match TRBD2. The CDR3 length is 13 residues. The germline CDR1 and CDR2 sequences are LNHNV and YYDKDF (reference sequence). With V trimmed by 3 bases and J by 7 bases, 1 base remained unmatched. The CDR3 reads CATSSSGRNEQFF. The CDR3 DNA reads TGTGCCACCAGCAGTAGCGGGAGAAATGAGCAGTTCTTC.

CDR3 amino acids: CASSIDRGKKRYF. Here the CDR3 DNA reads TGTGCCAGTAGTATAGATCGGGGGAAGAAACGGTACTTC. The chain carries TRBV19 and TRBJ2-7; D may be TRBD2 (6 bases). The CDR3 covers 13 residues. The V gene's germline CDR1 is LNHDA and CDR2 SQIVND (reference sequence). Trimming removed 0 bases at V and 12 bases at J, with 15 bases between.